One sample yielded the 23 T cell receptor beta chains listed below, sequenced in a study of T cells in Graves' hyperthyroidism and ophthalmopathy (dated by TCRdb to the late 2010s). Libraries were made using multiplex PCR. Sequenced using an Illumina HiSeq 2000. The TCR beta CDR3 regions were amplified from RNA transcripts. For the first round of RT-PCR on the TCR CDR3, the HTBI primer set was used together with the Qiagen OneStep RT-PCR kit. The public reads were reanalyzed by TCRdb: fastp trimming at Q25, MiXCR alignment, in-frame beta chains only. Here each entry gathers all rows of one CDR3 protein and keeps the most common genes and DNA. The sample table contains roughly 740,000 distinct CDR3 sequences; only one count was recorded for about a sixth of them. Together, the top ten hold roughly 8% of the sample. The specimen sequenced was blood. Receptors originate from a young man with Graves' hyperthyroidism.

The chain carries TRBV28 and TRBJ1-5, with D possibly TRBD1 on 5 matching bases. CDR1 is MDHEN, CDR2 SYDVKM, per germline. The CDR3 length is 14 residues. The V end was cut by 4 bases, the J end by 3 bases, with 10 bases between. CDR3 DNA: TGTGCCAGCAGTTGGGGACGGGTCAATCAGCCCCAGCATTTT. Its translation is CASSWGRVNQPQHF.

The gene calls are TRBV30 and TRBJ1-5, with D maybe TRBD1 (5 bases). Germline CDR1 GTSNPN, CDR2 SVGIG (reference sequence). This CDR3 has 17 residues. With 2 bases removed from V and 4 bases from J, the gap between germline ends came to 21 bases. CDR3: CAWSPTSLGTANQPQHF. The CDR3 nucleotides read TGTGCCTGGAGTCCGACCAGCCTCGGGACGGCAAATCAGCCCCAGCATTTT.

This clonotype was detected ten times or more. This chain uses TRBV29-1 with TRBJ2-1; maybe TRBD1 (6 bases). The CDR3 runs to 12 residues. Germline CDR1 and CDR2: SQVTM and ANQGSEA. With 4 bases removed from V and 9 bases from J, the gap between germline ends came to 13 bases. In DNA, the CDR3 is TGCAGCGTTGGAACAGGGAAGGGTGAGCAGTTCTTC. This codes for CSVGTGKGEQFF.

This chain joins TRBV27 and TRBJ2-7, with D uncertain. Germline CDR1 and CDR2: MNHEY and SMNVEV (reference sequence). V was clipped by 11 bases and J by 0 bases, with 17 bases between them. This CDR3 region has 14 residues. The CDR3: CASSPLVYSYEQYF. The CDR3 nucleotides read TGTGCCTCCTCCCCACTCGTGTACTCCTACGAGCAGTACTTC.

The chain has TRBV7-9 and TRBJ2-3; maybe TRBD1 (6 bases). This CDR3 spans 14 amino acids. From germline, CDR1 is SEHNR and CDR2 FQNEAQ (reference sequence). V lost 6 bases, J lost 2 bases, and 12 bases lay in between. The CDR3 region has the DNA TGTGCCAGCAGAATAACAGGGAACACAGATACGCAGTATTTT. Translated: CASRITGNTDTQYF.

V gene TRBV4-2 combines with J gene TRBJ2-3; maybe TRBD2 (8 bases). This CDR3 contains 18 residues. Trimming left V 3 bases short and J 1 base short, with 20 bases between. Per germline, CDR1 LGHNA and CDR2 YNFKEQ. CDR3 coding DNA: TGTGCCAGCAGCCACGCAGCAGGGGGAGCGGGAGGCACAGATACGCAGTATTTT. Translated, it gives CASSHAAGGAGGTDTQYF.

The chain joins TRBV4-1 to TRBJ2-7; the D gene is possibly TRBD2 (5 bases). Germline V gene lookup returns CDR1 MGHRA and CDR2 YSYEKL. The ends were cut back, 6 bases at V and 3 bases at J, with 12 bases in the middle. This CDR3 spans 13 amino acids. The CDR3 sequence: CASSEGRNYEQYF. The CDR3 DNA is TGCGCCAGCAGTGAGGGCCGAAACTACGAGCAGTACTTC.

This clonotype has only a few counts. The chain combines TRBV20-1 with TRBJ2-5; 10 bases agree with TRBD1. Looked up from germline, CDR1 is DFQATT and CDR2 is SNEGSKA (reference sequence). With 1 base clipped from V and 1 base from J, the junction kept 3 bases outside the gene matches. CDR3 length: 15 residues. The chain's CDR3 is CSARARQGAQETQYF. CDR3 nucleotides: TGCAGTGCTAGAGCCCGACAGGGGGCCCAAGAGACCCAGTACTTC.

The genes are TRBV28 and TRBJ1-2; tentative D call: TRBD1 (6 bases). CDR1 and CDR2 (germline): MDHEN, SYDVKM. CDR3 length: 16 residues. The V and J ends lost 10 bases and 3 bases respectively, with 24 bases between them. The CDR3 loop reads CATLVSTGRTHYGYTF. The DNA for the CDR3 is TGTGCCACCCTGGTCTCTACAGGGAGGACCCACTATGGCTACACCTTC.

This clonotype was seen more than once but under ten times. The gene calls are TRBV7-9 and TRBJ2-2, with TRBD1 identical over 8 bases. This CDR3 spans 16 amino acids. After removal of 5 bases from V and 5 bases from J, the junction contained 10 bases not matched to a gene. CDR1 and CDR2 from the germline V gene are SEHNR and FQNEAQ (reference sequence). DNA for the CDR3: TGTGCCAGCAGCCGAGAGTGGCAGGGGGCAACCGGGGAGCTGTTTTTT. Its protein is CASSREWQGATGELFF.

In its sample, this clonotype was seen a few times. V gene TRBV12-3 or TRBV12-4 combines with J gene TRBJ2-2, with 9 bases that match TRBD2. The V gene end was trimmed by 7 bases and the J gene end by 4 bases; junction bases not matched to a gene: 10. This CDR3 contains 16 residues. The CDR3 coding sequence is TGTGCCAGCACACCCCTAGCGGGAAAGGGCACCGGGGAGCTGTTTTTT. Amino acids: CASTPLAGKGTGELFF.

The table lists this clonotype with a few counts. This chain joins TRBV20-1 and TRBJ2-7; a possible D gene is TRBD2 (6 bases). From germline, CDR1 is DFQATT and CDR2 SNEGSKA (reference sequence). Deletions cut 3 bases from V and 6 bases from J, with 21 bases between. This CDR3 has 15 amino acids. The CDR3 loop reads CSASHGGGPQGEQYF. The CDR3 nucleotides are TGCAGTGCTAGTCACGGGGGTGGACCCCAGGGCGAGCAGTACTTC.

A word on this clonotype: A single base separates this from a much larger clone, so it may be a read error. V and J are TRBV28 and TRBJ1-1; tentative D call: TRBD1 (6 bases). CDR1 and CDR2 (germline): MDHEN, SYDVKM. V lost 6 bases to trimming and J lost 0 bases, with 14 bases between them. This CDR3 is built from 15 residues. CDR3 amino acids: CASSPKAGVNTEAFF. CDR3 bases: TGTGCCAGCAGCCCTAAGGCAGGGGTGAACACTGAAGCTTTCTTT.

This chain links TRBV5-1 with TRBJ1-1; D perhaps matches TRBD1 (5 bases). Per germline, CDR1 SGHRS and CDR2 YFSETQ. The CDR3 contains 14 residues. With 4 bases removed from V and 1 base from J, the gap between germline ends came to 11 bases. CDR3 loop: CASSAGPTNTEAFF. The CDR3 coding sequence is TGCGCCAGCAGCGCGGGACCGACGAACACTGAAGCTTTCTTT.

This clonotype was seen ten or more times. The CDR3 DNA follows: TGTGCCAGCAGTTTCGAGGGAGGGAGCACTGAAGCTTTCTTT. Translated, it gives CASSFEGGSTEAFF. This chain uses TRBV27 with TRBJ1-1, with D unresolved. The V gene's germline CDR1 is MNHEY and CDR2 SMNVEV (reference sequence). The CDR3 sequence is 14 residues long. With 3 bases removed from V and 4 bases from J, the gap between germline ends came to 12 bases.

This clonotype was seen at least ten times. This chain connects TRBV30 to TRBJ1-1, with D hard to call. Deletions cut 3 bases from V and 3 bases from J, with 8 bases between. Looked up from germline, CDR1 is GTSNPN and CDR2 is SVGIG (reference sequence). The CDR3 loop spans 12 amino acids. CDR3 region: CAWSRRHTEAFF. Written as DNA, the CDR3 is TGTGCCTGGAGCCGGCGGCACACTGAAGCTTTCTTT.

This clonotype has a count of ten or more. This chain uses TRBV20-1 with TRBJ1-2, with D possibly TRBD1 on 5 matching bases. The CDR3 contains 12 residues. From germline, CDR1 is DFQATT and CDR2 SNEGSKA (reference sequence). CDR3 nucleotide sequence: TGCAGGGGGGTTGAGGACCGCTATGGCTACACCTTC. Translating it yields CRGVEDRYGYTF.

Only a few counts were recorded for this clonotype. J is TRBJ2-1 and V is TRBV30; no clear D. The germline V gene encodes CDR1 GTSNPN and CDR2 SVGIG (reference sequence). Deletions cut 1 base from V and 6 bases from J, with 16 bases between. The CDR3 sequence is 15 residues long. CDR3 loop: CAWSAPRNGGNEQFF. For the CDR3, the DNA is TGTGCCTGGAGTGCGCCTCGGAACGGCGGCAATGAGCAGTTCTTC.

The gene calls are TRBV18 and TRBJ1-1; maybe TRBD1 (5 bases). This CDR3 has 14 residues. With 2 bases removed from V and 5 bases from J, the gap between germline ends came to 12 bases. Germline V CDR1 and CDR2: KGHSH, LQKENI. DNA for the CDR3: TGTGCCAGCTCACCATGGACAACAGAGACTGAAGCTTTCTTT. Encoded protein: CASSPWTTETEAFF.

This clonotype was seen ten or more times. The chain uses TRBV11-2 and TRBJ2-3; no clear D gene. The CDR3 length is 14 residues. V lost 3 bases and J lost 2, with 9 bases in between. Germline loops: CDR1 SGHAT, CDR2 FQNNGV. The CDR3 region has the DNA TGTGCCAGCAGCTTTGGTAGTTACACAGATACGCAGTATTTT. Translated: CASSFGSYTDTQYF. Complete variable domain (other parts from reference TRBV11-2 and TRBJ2-3): EAGVAQSPRYKIIEKRQSVAFWCNPISGHATLYWYQQILGQGPKLLIQFQNNGVVDDSQLPKDRFSAERLKGVDSTLKIQPAKLEDSAVYLCASSFGSYTDTQYFGPGTRLTVL.

This clonotype was recorded only once. With a much larger clone just one base away, this may be a read error. The V call is TRBV5-5, the J call TRBJ2-5, with 8 bases matching TRBD2. The CDR3 is 13 residues long. Germline V lookup: CDR1 SGHKS, CDR2 YYEKEE (reference sequence). In nucleotides, the CDR3 is TGTGCCAGCGGCTTGGGACTAGACCAGACCCAGTACTTC. This codes for CASGLGLDQTQYF.

The table lists this clonotype with many counts. The gene calls are TRBV12-3 or TRBV12-4 and TRBJ2-1, with D perhaps matching TRBD2 (6 bases). CDR3 length: 15 amino acids. Deletions cut 4 bases from V and 6 bases from J, with 16 bases between. CDR3 sequence (DNA): TGTGCCAGCAGTTCCCGGGACTCCAGCAGCAATGAGCAGTTCTTC. Amino acid sequence: CASSSRDSSSNEQFF.

The rearrangement uses TRBV9 and TRBJ2-7, with a weak D call TRBD2 (6 bases). Trimming left V 3 bases short and J 2 bases short, with 15 bases between. The germline V gene encodes CDR1 SGDLS and CDR2 YYNGEE. The CDR3 is 15 residues long. The CDR3 is CASSERDLATYEQYF. CDR3 coding DNA: TGTGCCAGCAGCGAACGGGACTTGGCAACCTACGAGCAGTACTTC.